Listed below are T cell receptor beta chains from one sample, sequenced in a study of neurological immune-mediated disorders. Each CDR3 protein is one row after TCRdb ran MiXCR on the 5' RACE reads. The sample yields 80,000 to 95,000 distinct CDR3 sequences, roughly 3.5% seen once. Sequencing was done on a sample of PBMCs. The receptors originated from a woman between 50 and 59 years old with multiple sclerosis. The CDR3 runs from the conserved cysteine through the conserved F or W. Each record gives: CDR3 length, V gene, D gene, J gene, clone size, CDR3 DNA, CDR3 protein. D genes are given only for firm matches. A clone size is listed for some rows: how often the clone was seen (once, few, many), or a class if it is expanded.

16	TRBV20-1	NA	TRBJ2-3	many	TGCAGTGCACAGTTCAGTAGCGGATCTAGCACAGATACGCAGTATTTT	CSAQFSSGSSTDTQYF
15	TRBV16	NA	TRBJ1-1	many	TGTGCCAGCGAACCAGGGCGGTTGCGGGACACTGAAGCTTTCTTT	CASEPGRLRDTEAFF
17	TRBV5-5	TRBD1	TRBJ1-2	many	TGTGCCAGCAGCGTCGGGACAGGCCCAAGTATTAACTATGGCTACACCTTC	CASSVGTGPSINYGYTF
14	TRBV7-7	NA	TRBJ2-7	many	TGTGCTAGCAGCCCAACCATGACATCCTACGAGCAGTACTTC	CASSPTMTSYEQYF
13	TRBV13	NA	TRBJ1-6	many	TGTGCCAGCAGCCCGGAATGGGGAACACCCCTCCACTTT	CASSPEWGTPLHF
15	TRBV29-1	NA	TRBJ2-7	many	TGCAGCGTTGGGGGAAGGGACTCGATCCCCTACGAGCAGTACTTC	CSVGGRDSIPYEQYF
14	TRBV24-1	NA	TRBJ2-1	many	TGTGCCACCAGGAAGGCGCCTTGGGACAATGAGCAGTTCTTC	CATRKAPWDNEQFF
15	TRBV27	NA	TRBJ2-7	many	TGTGCCAGCAGTTTAAGGGTAGTGGCAGGAACCGAGCAGTACTTC	CASSLRVVAGTEQYF
16	TRBV12-3/TRBV12-4	NA	TRBJ1-6	many	TGTGCCAGCAGCTTCCCCCTGACAGAAAATAATTCACCCCTCCACTTT	CASSFPLTENNSPLHF
19	TRBV5-1	TRBD1	TRBJ2-1	many	TGCGCCAGCAGCCTGGCGGGACAGGGTTTTGGGGGGCGCCCGCGGGATCAGTTCTTC	CASSLAGQGFGGRPRDQFF
12	TRBV6-2/TRBV6-3	NA	TRBJ2-3	many	TGTGCCAGCAGTTACTCGGTGGGTACGCAGTATTTT	CASSYSVGTQYF
16	TRBV29-1	NA	TRBJ2-2	many	TGCAGCGTTGAACGTGGTGAGGGTCGTGGCACCGGGGAGCTGTTTTTT	CSVERGEGRGTGELFF
15	TRBV7-2	NA	TRBJ1-3	many	TGTGCCAGCAGCTTACCCGGGGCTAGAGGAGACACCATATATTTT	CASSLPGARGDTIYF
15	TRBV4-1	NA	TRBJ1-2	many	TGCGCCAGCACCCTTACGGTCCGGGGAGACTATGGCTACACCTTC	CASTLTVRGDYGYTF
14	TRBV20-1	NA	TRBJ2-7	many	TGCAGTGCTCAAAATCGACGGACCGGGCTCGAGCAGTACTTC	CSAQNRRTGLEQYF
16	TRBV12-3/TRBV12-4	TRBD1	TRBJ2-7	many	TGTGCCAGCAGTTCCACCCCGGGACAGGGTATCCACGAGCAGTACTTC	CASSSTPGQGIHEQYF
11	TRBV6-6	NA	TRBJ1-1	many	TGTGCCAGCAGTAACCCCACTGAAGCTTTCTTT	CASSNPTEAFF
12	TRBV5-1	NA	TRBJ2-1	many	TGCGCCAGCAGCGGCGGGTACAATGAGCAGTTCTTC	CASSGGYNEQFF
14	TRBV12-3/TRBV12-4	TRBD2	TRBJ2-7	many	TGTGCCAGCAGGCCTCTAGCGGGGGCCTACGAGCAGTACTTC	CASRPLAGAYEQYF
15	TRBV27	NA	TRBJ2-1	many	TGTGCCAGCACTTGGGGAGTTAGCGGAAACAATGAGCAGTTCTTC	CASTWGVSGNNEQFF
15	TRBV7-2	TRBD1	TRBJ2-7	many	TGTGCCAGCAGCTTACTGGACAGGGGAGGGTACGAGCAGTACTTC	CASSLLDRGGYEQYF
14	TRBV20-1	NA	TRBJ2-5	many	TGCAGTGCTAGACCCGGCTCGGTGGGGGAGACCCAGTACTTC	CSARPGSVGETQYF
15	TRBV20-1	TRBD1	TRBJ2-7	many	TGCAGTGCTAAAGGGGCAGGGGGACGGCCCTACGAGCAGTACTTC	CSAKGAGGRPYEQYF
12	TRBV18	NA	TRBJ1-1	many	TGTGCCAGCTCACCTACCGTCCCGGGAGCTTTCTTT	CASSPTVPGAFF
17	TRBV20-1	NA	TRBJ2-1	many	TGCAGTGCTAGACAAACCGGGTCTTCGGGCTCCTACAATGAGCAGTTCTTC	CSARQTGSSGSYNEQFF
12	TRBV10-3	NA	TRBJ1-1	many	TGTGCCACTGGTGGAGGGGACACTGAAGCTTTCTTT	CATGGGDTEAFF
14	TRBV5-1	TRBD2	TRBJ2-7	many	TGCGCCAGCGGGGAGGGCTCCCTCTCCTACGAGCAGTACTTC	CASGEGSLSYEQYF
16	TRBV7-6	NA	TRBJ2-3	many	TGTGCCAGCAGCAATCCCGTCAGGGACTTGGGAGCAGCGCAGTATTTT	CASSNPVRDLGAAQYF
13	TRBV5-1	NA	TRBJ1-1	many	TGCGCCAGCAGCTCGGCTATGAACACTGAAGCTTTCTTT	CASSSAMNTEAFF
15	TRBV7-2	TRBD1	TRBJ1-2	many	TGTGCCAGCAGCTTAGCTAGGGACAGGGGGTATGGCTACACCTTC	CASSLARDRGYGYTF
10	TRBV11-2	NA	TRBJ1-1	many	TGTGCCAGCGGAAACTCCGAAGCTTTCTTT	CASGNSEAFF
13	TRBV20-1	NA	TRBJ1-1	many	TGCAGTGCTAGGACCTCATGGAGAACTGAAGCTTTCTTT	CSARTSWRTEAFF
14	TRBV20-1	NA	TRBJ2-1	many	TGCAGTGCTAGGCGGGGGCCCAATGACAATGAGCAGTTCTTC	CSARRGPNDNEQFF
15	TRBV20-1	NA	TRBJ2-1	NA	TGCAGTGCTAGAGTGGGACCCCCCATCTACAATGAGCAGTTCTTC	CSARVGPPIYNEQFF
14	TRBV4-3	NA	TRBJ2-5	many	TGCGCCAGCAGCCAACTTGGGACATTGAGGACCCAGTACTTC	CASSQLGTLRTQYF